The subject of this entry is one T cell receptor beta chain. Antigen: not known. Time point here: cycle 4 day 1 (C4D1), after five to seven weeks of nivolumab. All trial patients relapsed after autologous stem cell transplantation. The entry originates in a study of PD-1 blockade in classical Hodgkin lymphoma. Repertoires were generated with immunoSEQ multiplex PCR, while TCRdb's copy carries only in-frame clones and drops some. The table includes about 17,000 clones, around four fifths detected once. Study-level findings and limits: The CD4+ diversity rise by C4D1 was clearest in complete responders. Relapsed/refractory patients reportedly had the lowest baseline TCR diversity, below newly diagnosed patients, who were below healthy donors.

The CDR3 covers 15 residues. The V end lost 3 bases, the J end lost 3 bases, and 15 bases lay between the germline ends. CDR1 and CDR2 (germline): SGHRS, YFSETQ. The receptor comes from a human donor with classical Hodgkin lymphoma. The V and J genes are TRBV5-1 and TRBJ2-5; no clear D gene. This specimen was peripheral blood mononuclear cells (PBMCs), taken before the fourth cycle of nivolumab. The CDR3 here is CASSSEGTPEETQYF. In DNA, the CDR3 is TGCGCCAGCAGCTCGGAAGGCACCCCCGAAGAGACCCAGTACTTC.